This T cell receptor (beta chain) appears in the sequencing data of a study of regulatory T cells in long-lasting Graves disease. Overall study: Positive TSH receptor antibodies alongside over 5 years of antithyroid drugs were what marked Graves' disease as persistent.

Concerning this clonotype itself: Its matching antigen is unknown.

The CDR3 totals 10 residues. Trimming pared 1 base from V and 7 bases from J, leaving 2 bases between. Germline V lookup: CDR1 SGHRS, CDR2 YFSETQ. The time point was: persistent/refractory GD, antithyroid drugs over 5 years with positive TRAb. PBMC RNA served as the TCR library source. Patient provenance is recorded as an endocrinology department in Xi'an, China. Library construction for TCR beta used iRepertoire HTBI primers and Arm-PCR of CDR3 regions. One entry per CDR3 protein results from TCRdb running MiXCR on the multiplex PCR reads. The data hold 650,000 to 700,000 distinct CDR3 sequences, with around 30% observed a single time. Study conclusions and caveats: Persistent disease showed a preference for TRBV28, TRBJ1-2 and TRBJ2-5. Lower TCR diversity characterized persistent Graves' patients relative to newly diagnosed patients.

Source: peripheral blood mononuclear cells (PBMCs), taken when the disease was refractory, from a patient treated with antithyroid drugs. The chain has TRBV5-1 and TRBJ1-2; D remains ambiguous. The clonotype comes from a female donor with Graves disease. DNA for the CDR3: TGCGCCAGCAGCTTGAGTGGCTACACCTTC. The encoded protein is CASSLSGYTF. The complete variable domain, with remaining parts taken from reference TRBV5-1 and TRBJ1-2, reads KAGVTQTPRYLIKTRGQQVTLSCSPISGHRSVSWYQQTPGQGLQFLFEYFSETQRNKGNFPGRFSGRQFSNSRSEMNVSTLELGDSALYLCASSLSGYTFGSGTRLTVV.